The 7 T cell receptor beta chains reported below all come from one sample, sequenced in a study of CD8 T cells in ankylosing spondylitis. A single record per CDR3 protein comes from TCRdb applying MiXCR to the 5' RACE reads. The table records a few hundred thousand distinct CDR3 sequences, around 25% of them present only once. The sequenced sample consisted of blood, either unsorted or a sorted T cell fraction (not recorded which). The source of these receptors is a male donor with ankylosing spondylitis or in good health (not recorded which).

The chain has TRBV19 and TRBJ2-1, with a possible D match to TRBD1 (6 bases). The V gene lost 4 bases and the J gene lost 9 bases, with 16 bases spanning the gap. CDR3 size: 14 residues. Germline-derived CDR1 and CDR2 are LNHDA and SQIVND (reference sequence). Written as DNA, the CDR3 is TGTGCCAGTAGTAAACAGGGTATGGCGATTGAGCAGTTCTTC. This sequence encodes CASSKQGMAIEQFF.

With respect to this clonotype: This may be a read error, as it is one base from a much larger clone. The chain joins TRBV20-1 to TRBJ1-2, with D possibly TRBD1 on 5 matching bases. Per germline, CDR1 DFQATT and CDR2 SNEGSKA (reference sequence). CDR3 size: 12 residues. Here the CDR3 DNA reads TGCCGTGCTAGTGCTGACAGCTATGGCTACACCTTC. Protein: CRASADSYGYTF.

The rearrangement uses TRBV19 and TRBJ1-2, with 8 bases that match TRBD1. V dropped 7 bases and J dropped 7; count of bases not matched to a gene: 8. The CDR3 is 13 residues long. Per the germline V gene, CDR1 is LNHDA and CDR2 is SQIVND (reference sequence). CDR3 residues: CASKPGQAFGYTF. CDR3 nucleotides: TGTGCCAGTAAACCGGGACAGGCGTTTGGCTACACCTTC.

The sample holds many counts of this clonotype. The V and J genes are TRBV15 and TRBJ2-3; D call uncertain. This CDR3 contains 13 residues. The germline CDR1 and CDR2 sequences are LNHNV and YYDKDF (reference sequence). Trimming stripped 4 bases from V and 5 bases from J, with 10 bases between. DNA of the CDR3: TGTGCCACCAGCATTCAGACCGGAGATACGCAGTATTTT. This encodes CATSIQTGDTQYF.

The V and J genes are TRBV28 and TRBJ2-7; TRBD2 is a possible D gene (7 bases). The CDR3 is made up of 15 amino acids. Germline loops: CDR1 MDHEN, CDR2 SYDVKM. Trimming removed 7 bases at V and 3 bases at J, with 19 bases between. Here the CDR3 DNA reads TGTGCCAGCAAGCGTTCGGGGGGCTTCGGCTACGAGCAGTACTTC. It is translated as CASKRSGGFGYEQYF.

In its sample, this clonotype was seen a few times. This chain joins TRBV19 and TRBJ2-5; D is perhaps TRBD1 (6 bases). The germline V and J ends were trimmed by 3 bases and 2 bases, with 7 bases remaining between them. The CDR3 spans 13 residues. Germline V gene sequence: CDR1 LNHDA, CDR2 SQIVND (reference sequence). CDR3 sequence (DNA): TGTGCCAGTAGTATCGGACAGCAAGAGACCCAGTACTTC. Translating it yields CASSIGQQETQYF.

The V gene is TRBV2, the J gene TRBJ2-3, with 7 bases fitting TRBD1. The V gene's germline CDR1 is SNHLY and CDR2 FYNNEI. CDR3 length: 12 amino acids. Losses at the gene ends were 6 bases for V and 9 bases for J; bases not matched to a gene: 6. The CDR3 nucleotides read TGTGCCAGCAGAAGGGACAGCCCCACGCAGTATTTT. Residues: CASRRDSPTQYF.